This TCR beta chain derives from a study of T-cell reconstitution after alpha-beta-depleted transplantation in children. Points from the study as a whole: Expanded graft clones numbering several hundred reportedly gave rise to alpha-beta T cells about two months after transplant. After one year, T-cell counts and TCRbeta diversity mostly came from new T cells. The study traced high day-60 TCRbeta diversity in some patients to surviving recipient T cells and thymic progenitors.

Preparing the TCRbeta library involved the use of unique molecular identifiers. TCRdb fed the PCR reads into MiXCR, producing one record per CDR3 protein. The profile shows about 640,000 distinct CDR3 sequences, approximately 13% of them singletons. Germline V gene sequence: CDR1 MDHEN, CDR2 SYDVKM. V trimming: 3 bases; J trimming: 7 bases; junction bases outside the gene matches: 6. The CDR3 loop spans 16 amino acids. At least ten counts were recorded for this clonotype. Its antigen remains unidentified. The chain couples TRBV28 to TRBJ2-2; 12 bases map to TRBD2. This sample comprised PBMCs, mostly from graft donor cells, obtained 360 days after TCRalphabeta/CD19-depleted stem cell transplant. This clonotype was obtained from a male patient between 10 and 17 years old who had a stem cell transplant for acute myeloid leukemia, so the T cells may come from the graft donor. In DNA, the CDR3 is TGTGCCAGCAGTTTCGTTCCGGGACTAGCGGGCGGGGAGCTGTTTTTT. This sequence encodes CASSFVPGLAGGELFF.